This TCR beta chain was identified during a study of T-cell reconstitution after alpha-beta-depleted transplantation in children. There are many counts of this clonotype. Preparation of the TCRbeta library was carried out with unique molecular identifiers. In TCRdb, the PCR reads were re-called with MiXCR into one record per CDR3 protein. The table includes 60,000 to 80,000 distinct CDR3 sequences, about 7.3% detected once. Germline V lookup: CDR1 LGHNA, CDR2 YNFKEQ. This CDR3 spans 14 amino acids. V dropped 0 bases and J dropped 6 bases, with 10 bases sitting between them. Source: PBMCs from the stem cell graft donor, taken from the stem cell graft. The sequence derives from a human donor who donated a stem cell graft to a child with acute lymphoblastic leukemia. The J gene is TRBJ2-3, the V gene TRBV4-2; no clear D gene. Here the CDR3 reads CASSQDQEVDTQYF. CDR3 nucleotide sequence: TGTGCCAGCAGCCAAGATCAGGAAGTGGATACGCAGTATTTT.